These 25 T cell receptor beta chains originate from one sample sequenced in a study of beta chain features in type 1 diabetes. Reverse transcribing all isolated RNA meant expressed TCRB transcripts were sequenced. Clones were sequenced by immunoSEQ multiplex PCR, and TCRdb holds only the in-frame ones, with some missing. The sample has hundreds of thousands of clones; around an eighth are singletons. The sample comprised naive CD4+ T cells from blood. These receptors were obtained from a young man in good health.

This clone was seen only a few times. V gene TRBV7-8 combines with J gene TRBJ1-5; D unclear. This CDR3 has 16 residues. V was pared by 0 bases and J by 1 base, with 10 bases between. The germline V gene encodes CDR1 SGHVS and CDR2 FQNEAQ. Here the CDR3 DNA reads TGTGCCAGCAGCTTAGCGGTCGGGGTAAGCAATCAGCCCCAGCATTTT. It yields the protein CASSLAVGVSNQPQHF.

V usage is TRBV2 and J usage is TRBJ1-1; no clear D. Per the germline V gene, CDR1 is SNHLY and CDR2 is FYNNEI. CDR3 length equals 13 residues. The V gene lost 4 bases and the J gene lost 2 bases, with 8 bases spanning the gap. CDR3 nucleotide sequence: TGTGCCAGCAGTGTTGAACTAAACACTGAAGCTTTCTTT. Its translation: CASSVELNTEAFF.

The chain is built from TRBV28 and TRBJ2-7, with TRBD1 matching 10 bases. The V gene's germline CDR1 is MDHEN and CDR2 SYDVKM. Trimming took 6 bases from V and 3 from J; bases not matched to a gene: 5. This CDR3 region has 14 residues. The CDR3 sequence: CASRTGTGVYEQYF. In DNA, the CDR3 is TGTGCCAGCAGGACGGGGACAGGGGTCTACGAGCAGTACTTC. Combining the CDR3 with reference TRBV28 and TRBJ2-7 gives the whole variable domain DVKVTQSSRYLVKRTGEKVFLECVQDMDHENMFWYRQDPGLGLRLIYFSYDVKMKEKGDIPEGYSVSREKKERFSLILESASTNQTSMYLCASRTGTGVYEQYFGPGTRLTVT.

The gene calls are TRBV10-3 and TRBJ2-2, with 8 bases aligning to TRBD2. Germline-derived CDR1 and CDR2 are ENHRY and SYGVKD. The V gene end was trimmed by 8 bases and the J gene end by 10 bases; junction bases not matched to a gene: 12. The CDR3 is 14 residues long. The CDR3 protein is CAIHPGGAVAELFF. CDR3 bases: TGTGCCATCCATCCCGGGGGGGCCGTTGCGGAGCTGTTTTTT.

This clone was seen only a few times. The V and J genes are TRBV7-2 and TRBJ2-5; TRBD1 aligns across 7 bases. Germline assignment: CDR1 SGHTA and CDR2 FQGNSA. V shed 0 bases, J shed 14 bases, and the junction held 6 bases outside the gene matches. The CDR3 contains 12 residues. The chain's CDR3 is CASSLASGTVYF. The CDR3 nucleotides read TGTGCCAGCAGCTTAGCTTCCGGGACAGTTTACTTC.

The chain carries TRBV7-9 and TRBJ1-1; D might be TRBD1 (5 bases). The CDR3 length is 14 residues. The V gene lost 3 bases and the J gene lost 1 base, with 9 bases spanning the gap. The V gene's germline CDR1 is SEHNR and CDR2 FQNEAQ (reference sequence). CDR3: CASSFRQRNTEAFF. The CDR3 region has the DNA TGTGCCAGCAGCTTTCGACAGAGGAACACTGAAGCTTTCTTT.

The chain recombines TRBV7-3 with TRBJ2-1; TRBD2 agrees at 13 bases. CDR3 size: 15 residues. CDR1 and CDR2 (germline): SGHTA, FQGTGA. The trim removed 5 bases at V and 6 bases at J, leaving 4 bases unmatched. CDR3 DNA: TGTGCCAGCAGCCAGACTAGCGGGGGGACCAATGAGCAGTTCTTC. Encoded protein: CASSQTSGGTNEQFF.

This clone has more than one count but fewer than ten. The V gene is TRBV6-5, the J gene TRBJ1-2; 7 bases fit TRBD1. Germline values: CDR1 MNHEY, CDR2 SVGAGI. With 4 bases clipped from V and 7 bases from J, the junction kept 6 bases outside the gene matches. CDR3 length: 13 residues. CDR3 sequence: CASSSQGRSGYTF. In nucleotides, the CDR3 is TGTGCCAGCAGTTCACAGGGGAGGTCTGGCTACACCTTC.

This clone was found a few times. V and J are TRBV28 and TRBJ2-1; D possibly corresponds to TRBD1 (6 bases). V lost 4 bases to trimming and J lost 1 base, with 17 bases between them. Germline values: CDR1 MDHEN, CDR2 SYDVKM. This CDR3 is built from 17 residues. The CDR3 sequence: CASSSTGTQKSYNEQFF. The CDR3 coding sequence is TGTGCCAGCAGTTCGACCGGGACACAGAAGTCCTACAATGAGCAGTTCTTC.

This clone was detected a few times. J is TRBJ2-1 and V is TRBV25-1; 8 bases line up with TRBD1. The trim removed 0 bases at V and 6 bases at J, leaving 7 bases unmatched. The CDR3 length is 16 residues. Looked up from germline, CDR1 is MGHDK and CDR2 is SYGVNS. CDR3 bases: TGTGCCAGCAGTGAATACCCCGGGACAGGTGCCAATGAGCAGTTCTTC. This gives the protein CASSEYPGTGANEQFF.

This clone was found a few times. This chain uses TRBV4-3 with TRBJ2-2; a possible D gene is TRBD2 (6 bases). The V gene lost 0 bases and the J gene lost 3 bases, with 8 bases spanning the gap. The germline V gene has CDR1 LGHNA and CDR2 YSLEER. The CDR3 length is 15 residues. CDR3 amino acids: CASSQEGRYTGELFF. CDR3 DNA: TGCGCCAGCAGCCAAGAGGGGAGGTACACCGGGGAGCTGTTTTTT.

This clone has more than one count but fewer than ten. The V and J genes are TRBV30 and TRBJ1-6, with TRBD1 matching over 7 bases. Germline CDR1 GTSNPN, CDR2 SVGIG (reference sequence). With 7 bases clipped from V and 7 bases from J, the junction kept 7 bases outside the gene matches. The CDR3 is made up of 13 amino acids. CDR3 protein: CASPGQSNSPLHF. In DNA, the CDR3 is TGTGCCTCGCCGGGACAGTCAAATTCACCCCTCCACTTT.

The chain couples TRBV7-2 to TRBJ2-1, with D perhaps TRBD2 (6 bases). Germline CDR1 and CDR2: SGHTA and FQGNSA. The CDR3 is made up of 13 amino acids. The germline V and J ends were trimmed by 3 bases and 10 bases, with 13 bases remaining between them. The CDR3 coding sequence is TGTGCCAGCAGCTTCACGACTAGTGGAGAGCAGTTCTTC. It yields the protein CASSFTTSGEQFF.

This clone was counted only a few times. V usage is TRBV9 and J usage is TRBJ2-1; D ambiguous. This CDR3 is 16 amino acids long. The germline V gene has CDR1 SGDLS and CDR2 YYNGEE. V lost 0 bases to trimming and J lost 1 base, with 11 bases between them. The CDR3 DNA is TGTGCCAGCAGCGTAGGGCCCCCCGTGTCCTACAATGAGCAGTTCTTC. Amino acid sequence: CASSVGPPVSYNEQFF.

The chain uses TRBV6-4 and TRBJ2-7, with a tentative D call TRBD2 (7 bases). The CDR3 has 15 residues. V lost 3 bases and J lost 5, with 17 bases in between. CDR1 is MRHNA and CDR2 is SNTAGT in the germline V gene. The CDR3 here is CASSEEGGPTHEQYF. CDR3 sequence (DNA): TGTGCCAGCAGTGAAGAGGGGGGGCCCACCCACGAGCAGTACTTC.

This clone has only a few counts. The chain uses TRBV29-1 and TRBJ2-7, with 8 bases aligning to TRBD1. CDR1 is SQVTM and CDR2 is ANQGSEA in the germline V gene. Germline trimming cut 3 bases from V and 6 bases from J; bases unmatched to any gene: 7. The CDR3 is 13 residues long. The CDR3 sequence is CSVDQGASGEQYF. CDR3 nucleotide sequence: TGCAGCGTTGATCAGGGGGCTTCGGGCGAGCAGTACTTC.

This clone came up a few times. The gene calls are TRBV10-3 and TRBJ2-7, with D possibly TRBD2 on 6 matching bases. Germline V CDR1 and CDR2: ENHRY, SYGVKD. Trimming removed 9 bases at V and 1 base at J, with 10 bases between. CDR3 length equals 12 residues. The CDR3 coding sequence is TGTGCCATGGCTAGCGAGTCCTACGAGCAGTACTTC. Translating gives CAMASESYEQYF.

This clone was seen only once. Within the sample, other DNA sequences also encode this same CDR3. The chain uses TRBV9 and TRBJ2-5; 7 bases map to TRBD1. The J segment lost 2 bases and the V segment lost 3 bases, leaving 1 base of the junction unmatched. CDR1 and CDR2 (germline): SGDLS, YYNGEE. The CDR3 runs 13 residues. CDR3: CASSGRGQETQYF. The DNA for the CDR3 is TGTGCCAGCAGCGGCAGGGGGCAAGAGACCCAGTACTTC.

The chain employs TRBV2 and TRBJ1-5; D is undetermined. V lost 4 bases to trimming and J lost 4 bases, with 11 bases between them. The CDR3 length is 14 residues. Germline assignment: CDR1 SNHLY and CDR2 FYNNEI. The CDR3 bases are TGTGCCAGCAGTGGCCAGGCCCTAAATCAGCCCCAGCATTTT. It encodes CASSGQALNQPQHF.

This clone has just one count. The genes are TRBV5-1 and TRBJ1-1; 9 bases align to TRBD1. The V gene's germline CDR1 is SGHRS and CDR2 YFSETQ. V shed 3 bases and J 5 bases; nucleotides not matched to a gene: 11. CDR3 length: 16 amino acids. Here the CDR3 reads CASSWDREGIRTEAFF. The CDR3 nucleotides are TGCGCCAGCAGCTGGGACAGGGAGGGGATAAGGACTGAAGCTTTCTTT.

V and J are TRBV7-3 and TRBJ2-3; TRBD2 matches 7 bases. With 5 bases clipped from V and 4 bases from J, the junction kept 12 bases outside the gene matches. Germline V gene sequence: CDR1 SGHTA, CDR2 FQGTGA. The CDR3 covers 16 residues. The DNA for the CDR3 is TGTGCCAGCAGCCCAACGGGAGGTGGTCGGTCAGATACGCAGTATTTT. Translating gives CASSPTGGGRSDTQYF.

The table lists this clone with a few counts. Mismatch with germline at one junction end may stem from a read error. J is TRBJ2-7 and V is TRBV4-2; 7 bases fit TRBD1. CDR1 LGHNA and CDR2 YNFKEQ come from the germline V gene. CDR3 length: 16 amino acids. CDR3 residues: CASSQEVTGHSGIASF. The CDR3 DNA follows: TGTGCCAGCAGCCAAGAGGTGACAGGGCACTCGGGGATCGCTAGCTTC.

This clone was seen more than once but under ten times. This CDR3 is CAISAREGASYGYTF. The DNA of the CDR3 is TGTGCCATCAGTGCCCGGGAGGGGGCCTCCTATGGCTACACCTTC. The V and J genes are TRBV10-3 and TRBJ1-2; 7 positions agree with TRBD1. Losses at the gene ends were 4 bases for V and 4 bases for J; bases not matched to a gene: 9. The CDR3 loop spans 15 amino acids. Per germline, CDR1 ENHRY and CDR2 SYGVKD.

A few counts support this clone. J is TRBJ1-2 and V is TRBV7-9; TRBD1 agrees at 7 bases. Trimming cost V 2 bases and J 5 bases; bases outside gene matches: 8. The CDR3 is made up of 15 amino acids. Per the germline V gene, CDR1 is SEHNR and CDR2 is FQNEAQ (reference sequence). CDR3 bases: TGTGCCAGCAGCTTATCGTCGGCCAGGGGGTATGGCTACACCTTC. This translates into CASSLSSARGYGYTF.

The chain carries TRBV7-8 and TRBJ1-2; 8 bases are shared with TRBD1. Germline V CDR1 and CDR2: SGHVS, FQNEAQ. CDR3 size: 13 residues. V gave up 5 bases and J gave up 3 bases; unmatched junction bases: 2. DNA of the CDR3: TGTGCCAGCAGCCCGGGACAGGACTATGGCTACACCTTC. It encodes CASSPGQDYGYTF. Complete variable domain (other parts from reference TRBV7-8 and TRBJ1-2): GAGVSQSPRYKVAKRGQDVALRCDPISGHVSLFWYQQALGQGPEFLTYFQNEAQLDKSGLPSDRFFAERPEGSVSTLKIQRTQQEDSAVYLCASSPGQDYGYTFGSGTRLTVV.